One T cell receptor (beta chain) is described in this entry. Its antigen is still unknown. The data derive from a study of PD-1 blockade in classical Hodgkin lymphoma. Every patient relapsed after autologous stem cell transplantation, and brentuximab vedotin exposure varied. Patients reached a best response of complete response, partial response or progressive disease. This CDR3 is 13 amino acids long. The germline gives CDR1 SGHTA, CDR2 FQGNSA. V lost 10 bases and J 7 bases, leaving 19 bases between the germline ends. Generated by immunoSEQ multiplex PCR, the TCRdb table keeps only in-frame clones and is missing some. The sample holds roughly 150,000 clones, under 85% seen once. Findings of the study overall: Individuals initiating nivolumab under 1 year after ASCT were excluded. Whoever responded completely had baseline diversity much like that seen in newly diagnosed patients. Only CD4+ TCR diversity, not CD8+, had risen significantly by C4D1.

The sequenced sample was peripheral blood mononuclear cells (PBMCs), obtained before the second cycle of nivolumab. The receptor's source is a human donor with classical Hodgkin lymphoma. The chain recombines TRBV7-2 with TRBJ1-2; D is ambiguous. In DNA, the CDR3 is TGTGCCACTAAGCCCCCCTCGGTGAGTGGCTACACCTTC. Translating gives CATKPPSVSGYTF.